Detailed here is one TCR beta chain. Its specificity is unknown. CDR3 length: 13 residues. In germline, CDR1 is SGHRS, CDR2 YFSETQ. V was shortened by 0 bases and J by 8 bases, with 9 bases between the two germline ends. cDNA serving as the sequencing template came from extracted, reverse transcribed RNA. TCRdb's copy holds only in-frame clones and misses some; the assay was immunoSEQ multiplex PCR. The profile shows about 210,000 clones, 55% to 70% of them singletons. These data come from a study of CD8+ T cells in alopecia areata. Turning to the study itself: Treated patients were given oral tofacitinib, which was dosed at 5 to 10 mg twice daily. Study outcomes and limitations: Scalp sequencing captures resident alphabeta T cells of normal skin too. Across lesional scalp, and particularly alopecia totalis/universalis, clonality surpassed that of normal scalp.

Treatment reported: oral pan-JAK inhibitor, 5-10 mg twice daily. The specimen comprised CD4+ T cells sorted from blood, sampled at week 4, from a patient treated with tofacitinib. The receptor was derived from a human donor with alopecia areata. V is TRBV5-1 and J is TRBJ2-4; D is possibly TRBD2 (5 bases). The CDR3 is CASSLGGSDIQYF. The CDR3 nucleotides are TGCGCCAGCAGCTTGGGAGGGAGTGACATTCAGTACTTC. The whole variable domain, filled in from reference TRBV5-1 and TRBJ2-4, reads KAGVTQTPRYLIKTRGQQVTLSCSPISGHRSVSWYQQTPGQGLQFLFEYFSETQRNKGNFPGRFSGRQFSNSRSEMNVSTLELGDSALYLCASSLGGSDIQYFGAGTRLSVL.